The rows below give T cell receptor beta chains drawn from one sample of a study of T-cell memory formation after mild COVID-19. TCRdb processed the 5' RACE reads anew with MiXCR; each CDR3 protein has one entry. In the table there are 470,000 or so distinct CDR3 sequences, 18% of which are singletons. What was sequenced was PBMCs or a T cell subset sorted from them (not recorded which). The receptors originated from an adult woman who had mild COVID-19 (a few samples of this study predate the infection). Cell type and time point are not known. Each CDR3 is given with its conserved first and last residue. A D gene is named only where the DNA matches it firmly. Some rows have no size entry. The others give once, few or many, or a class for an expanded clone.

d_call,clone_size,j_call,v_call,cdr3_aa,cdr3_nt
.,.,TRBJ2-3,TRBV7-2,CASRRGNERNTQYF,TGTGCCAGCCGCCGTGGGAACGAGCGGAATACGCAGTATTTT
TRBD1,.,TRBJ1-1,TRBV7-2,CASSLAGQGQTEAFF,TGTGCCAGCAGCTTAGCGGGACAGGGGCAAACTGAAGCTTTCTTT
.,few,TRBJ2-7,TRBV4-1,CASSPTSQGTHEQYF,TGCGCCAGCAGCCCAACCTCACAGGGAACCCACGAGCAGTACTTC
.,.,TRBJ2-2,TRBV20-1,CSARAPGGELFF,TGCAGTGCTAGAGCCCCAGGGGGGGAGCTGTTTTTT
.,few,TRBJ1-1,TRBV12-3/TRBV12-4,CASSPSRDGTEAFF,TGTGCCAGCAGTCCCTCACGGGACGGGACTGAAGCTTTCTTT
.,few,TRBJ2-7,TRBV12-3/TRBV12-4,CASSPQGFKGEQYF,TGTGCCAGCAGTCCTCAGGGTTTTAAGGGCGAGCAGTACTTC
.,.,TRBJ1-6,TRBV4-2,CASSHTLGENSPLHF,TGTGCCAGCAGCCACACCTTGGGAGAGAATTCACCCCTCCACTTT
TRBD2,few,TRBJ2-1,TRBV18,CASSPTSGSNEQFF,TGTGCCAGCTCACCGACTAGCGGGTCGAATGAGCAGTTCTTC
.,.,TRBJ2-3,TRBV12-3/TRBV12-4,CASSQAVGPDTQYF,TGTGCCAGCAGTCAGGCAGTAGGGCCAGATACGCAGTATTTT
TRBD1,few,TRBJ2-3,TRBV5-1,CASSWTGDYTDTQYF,TGCGCCAGCAGCTGGACAGGGGACTACACAGATACGCAGTATTTT
TRBD2,.,TRBJ2-1,TRBV7-6,CASSLPGGLAYNEQFF,TGTGCCAGCAGCCTACCCGGGGGACTAGCTTACAATGAGCAGTTCTTC
.,few,TRBJ1-6,TRBV12-3/TRBV12-4,CASSFGPGDNSPLHF,TGTGCCAGCAGTTTTGGACCGGGGGATAATTCACCCCTCCACTTT
.,few,TRBJ2-5,TRBV12-3/TRBV12-4,CASMQGQGGPETQYF,TGTGCCAGCATGCAGGGGCAGGGAGGTCCAGAGACCCAGTACTTC
TRBD1,few,TRBJ2-1,TRBV11-2,CASSHGQGGYNEQFF,TGTGCCAGCAGTCATGGACAGGGAGGATACAATGAGCAGTTCTTC
.,few,TRBJ2-3,TRBV6-4,CASSDSGSGADTQYF,TGTGCCAGCAGTGACTCGGGTTCGGGCGCAGATACGCAGTATTTT